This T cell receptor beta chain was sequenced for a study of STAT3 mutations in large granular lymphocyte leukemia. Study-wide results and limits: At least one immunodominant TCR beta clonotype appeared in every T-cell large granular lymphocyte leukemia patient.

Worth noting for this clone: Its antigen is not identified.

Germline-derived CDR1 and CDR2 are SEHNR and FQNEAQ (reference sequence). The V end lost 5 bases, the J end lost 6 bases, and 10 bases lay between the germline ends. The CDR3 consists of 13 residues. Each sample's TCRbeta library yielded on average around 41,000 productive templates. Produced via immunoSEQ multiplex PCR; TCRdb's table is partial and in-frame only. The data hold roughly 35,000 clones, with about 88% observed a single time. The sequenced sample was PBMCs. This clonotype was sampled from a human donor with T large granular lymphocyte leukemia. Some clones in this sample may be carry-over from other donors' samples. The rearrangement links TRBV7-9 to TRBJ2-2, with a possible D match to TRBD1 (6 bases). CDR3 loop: CASSLQGSGELFF. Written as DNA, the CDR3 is TGTGCCAGCAGCCTACAGGGATCCGGGGAGCTGTTTTTT.